What follows is one T cell receptor beta chain and its context. This sample is drawn from a study of blood T cell repertoires in COVID-19. Study context: Material from acute and convalescent COVID-19 was sourced from the United States, Italy and Spain. PBMCs, B-cell-depleted T cells, or T cells provided the cDNA or gDNA that made up the material.

The V segment lost 2 bases and the J segment 0 bases; nucleotides outside the gene matches: 2. Germline CDR1 SQVTM, CDR2 ANQGSEA. CDR3 length: 15 residues. Original methodology: Counts of nucleated cells, estimated from reference gene primer amplification, were obtained. Produced via immunoSEQ multiplex PCR; TCRdb's table is partial and in-frame only. V, J and clone size are taken as reported in that table, and D and trimming were inferred from the DNA itself. This sample has around 100,000 clones, with around 85% found just once. Source material: peripheral blood. This TCR was sampled from a man aged 50-60 years with active or convalescent COVID-19. V usage is TRBV29-1 and J usage is TRBJ1-3; 9 nucleotides match TRBD1. For the CDR3, the DNA is TGCAGCGTTGAAATGGGACAGGGCTCTGGAAACACCATATATTTT. It translates to CSVEMGQGSGNTIYF.